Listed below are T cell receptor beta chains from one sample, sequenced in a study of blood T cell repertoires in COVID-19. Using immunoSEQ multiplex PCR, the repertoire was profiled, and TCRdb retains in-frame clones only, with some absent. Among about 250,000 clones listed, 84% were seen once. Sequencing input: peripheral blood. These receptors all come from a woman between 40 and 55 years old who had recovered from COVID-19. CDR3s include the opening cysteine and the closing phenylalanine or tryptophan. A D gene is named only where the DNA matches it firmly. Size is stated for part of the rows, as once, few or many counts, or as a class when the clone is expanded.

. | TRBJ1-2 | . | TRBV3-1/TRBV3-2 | CASSQTFRGFGGDYGYTF | TGTGCCAGCAGCCAAACCTTTCGGGGTTTCGGAGGGGACTATGGCTACACCTTC
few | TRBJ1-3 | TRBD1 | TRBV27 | CASSSDRSSGNTIYF | TGTGCCAGCAGTTCGGACAGGAGCTCTGGAAACACCATATATTTT
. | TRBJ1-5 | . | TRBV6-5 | CASREGNQPQHF | TGTGCCAGCAGGGAGGGCAATCAGCCCCAGCATTTT
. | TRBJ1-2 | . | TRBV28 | CASSSPGVVSGYTF | TGTGCCAGCAGTTCTCCCGGGGTCGTAAGTGGCTACACCTTC
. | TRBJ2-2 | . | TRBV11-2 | CASSLLGDLRLNTGELFF | TGTGCCAGCAGCTTATTGGGGGACTTGAGATTGAACACCGGGGAGCTGTTTTTT
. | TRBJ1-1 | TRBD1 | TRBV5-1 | CASSAGTGDTEAFF | TGCGCCAGCAGCGCAGGGACAGGGGACACTGAAGCTTTCTTT
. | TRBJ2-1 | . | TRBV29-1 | CSSSKMSSYNEQFF | TGCTCCTCGAGCAAGATGAGCTCCTACAATGAGCAGTTCTTC
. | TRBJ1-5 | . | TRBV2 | CASRGRRDNQPQHF | TGTGCCAGCAGGGGGAGACGGGACAATCAGCCCCAGCATTTT
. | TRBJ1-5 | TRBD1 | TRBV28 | CASSSGTGGLNQPQHF | TGTGCCAGCAGTTCCGGGACAGGGGGCCTCAATCAGCCCCAGCATTTT
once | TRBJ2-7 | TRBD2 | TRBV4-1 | CASSQVLRERGYEQYF | TGCGCCAGCAGCCAAGTTCTCCGTGAGCGGGGCTACGAGCAGTACTTC
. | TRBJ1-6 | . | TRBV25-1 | CASSEYAGSSSPLHF | TGTGCCAGCAGTGAATACGCGGGGAGCAGTTCACCCCTCCACTTT
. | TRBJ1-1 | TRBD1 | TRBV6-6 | CASSDRGTEAFF | TGTGCCAGCAGTGACAGGGGGACTGAAGCTTTCTTT
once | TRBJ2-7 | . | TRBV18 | CASSPTGSGPYEQYF | TGTGCCAGCTCACCGACAGGATCTGGGCCCTACGAGCAGTACTTC
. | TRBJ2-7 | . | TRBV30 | CAWSLTGAEQYF | TGTGCCTGGAGTTTGACTGGGGCCGAGCAGTACTTC
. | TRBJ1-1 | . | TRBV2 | CASRHPLNTEAFF | TGTGCCAGCAGACACCCTCTGAACACTGAAGCTTTCTTT
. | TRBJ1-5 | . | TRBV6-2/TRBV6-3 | CASSLQATVGQPQHF | TGTGCCAGCAGCCTACAGGCCACCGTGGGGCAGCCCCAGCATTTT
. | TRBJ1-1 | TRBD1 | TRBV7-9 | CASSPRQGTNTEAFF | TGTGCCAGCAGCCCCCGACAGGGGACGAACACTGAAGCTTTCTTT
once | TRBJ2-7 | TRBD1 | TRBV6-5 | CASRTGTGGSYEQYF | TGTGCCAGCAGAACCGGGACAGGGGGCTCCTACGAGCAGTACTTC
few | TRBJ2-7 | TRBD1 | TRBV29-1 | CSVEVPGQDNYEQYF | TGCAGCGTTGAAGTACCGGGACAGGATAACTACGAGCAGTACTTC
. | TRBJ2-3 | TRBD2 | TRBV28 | CASSLAVGAITDTQYF | TGTGCCAGCAGTCTAGCGGTAGGGGCAATCACAGATACGCAGTATTTT
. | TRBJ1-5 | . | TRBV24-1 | CATSDNVVGQRNQPQHF | TGTGCCACCAGTGATAATGTGGTAGGACAGAGAAATCAGCCCCAGCATTTT
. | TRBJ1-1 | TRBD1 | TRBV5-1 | CASSLSDRLNTEAFF | TGCGCCAGCAGCTTGTCGGACAGGCTTAACACTGAAGCTTTCTTT
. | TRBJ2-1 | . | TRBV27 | CASSLAGSSYNEQFF | TGTGCCAGCAGCTTAGCTGGGAGCTCCTACAATGAGCAGTTCTTC
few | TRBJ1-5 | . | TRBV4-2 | CASSQDRDQPQHF | TGTGCCAGCAGCCAAGACAGGGATCAGCCCCAGCATTTT
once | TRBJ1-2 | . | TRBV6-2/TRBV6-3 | CASSLIARSTELRGYTF | TGTGCCAGCAGTTTGATCGCCCGCTCGACGGAGCTAAGGGGCTACACCTTC
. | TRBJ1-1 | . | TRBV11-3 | CASSLLAGNSNTEAFF | TGTGCCAGCAGCTTATTAGCGGGCAACTCGAACACTGAAGCTTTCTTT
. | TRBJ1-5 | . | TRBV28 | CASSLASWSNQPQHF | TGTGCCAGCAGTTTGGCCTCTTGGAGCAATCAGCCCCAGCATTTT
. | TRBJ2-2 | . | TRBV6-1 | CASSEGLITNTGELFF | TGTGCCAGCAGTGAGGGACTTATCACGAACACCGGGGAGCTGTTTTTT
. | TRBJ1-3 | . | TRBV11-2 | CASSITDTIYF | TGTGCCAGCAGCATCACGGACACCATATATTTT
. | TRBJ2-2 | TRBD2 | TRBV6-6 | CASRRAGGNTGELFF | TGTGCCAGCAGGCGAGCGGGGGGTAACACCGGGGAGCTGTTTTTT
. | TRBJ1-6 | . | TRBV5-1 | CASSAQGHNSPLHF | TGCGCCAGCAGCGCACAGGGTCATAATTCACCCCTCCACTTT
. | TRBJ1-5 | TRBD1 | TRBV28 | CASTTGGWEPQHF | TGTGCCAGCACAACAGGGGGCTGGGAGCCCCAGCATTTT
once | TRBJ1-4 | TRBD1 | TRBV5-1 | CASSPGQGQEKLFF | TGCGCCAGCAGCCCGGGACAGGGACAGGAAAAACTGTTTTTT
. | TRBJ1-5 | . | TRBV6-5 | CASNWAGENQPQHF | TGTGCCAGCAACTGGGCAGGGGAGAATCAGCCCCAGCATTTT
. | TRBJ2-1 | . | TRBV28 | CASSPWAGADEQFF | TGTGCCAGCAGTCCCTGGGCGGGGGCGGATGAGCAGTTCTTC
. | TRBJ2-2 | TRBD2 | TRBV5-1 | CASSSRGGPGTGELFF | TGCGCCAGCAGCTCTCGCGGGGGGCCGGGCACCGGGGAGCTGTTTTTT
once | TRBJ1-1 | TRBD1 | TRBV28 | CASSPGTGVGAFF | TGTGCCAGCAGTCCGGGGACAGGGGTTGGAGCTTTCTTT
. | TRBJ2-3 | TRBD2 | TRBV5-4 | CASSFSGAADTQYF | TGTGCCAGCAGCTTTAGCGGGGCAGCAGATACGCAGTATTTT
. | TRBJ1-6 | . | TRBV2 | CASNIQGKRSPLHF | TGTGCCAGCAATATACAGGGAAAGCGTTCACCCCTCCACTTT
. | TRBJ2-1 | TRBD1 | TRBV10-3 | CAISETGGGYNEQFF | TGTGCCATCAGTGAGACAGGGGGTGGTTACAATGAGCAGTTCTTC
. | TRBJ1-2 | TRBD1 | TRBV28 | CASRPGQGARFYGYTF | TGTGCCAGCAGACCCGGACAGGGGGCTCGATTTTATGGCTACACCTTC
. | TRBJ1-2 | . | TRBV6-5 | CASLTEPDGYTF | TGTGCCAGCCTTACGGAGCCCGATGGCTACACCTTC
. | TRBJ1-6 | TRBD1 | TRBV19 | CASRNGQGRYNSPLHF | TGTGCCAGTAGAAACGGACAGGGCCGCTATAATTCACCCCTCCACTTT
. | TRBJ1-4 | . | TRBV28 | CASSSPQGHEKLFF | TGTGCCAGCAGCTCCCCACAGGGTCATGAAAAACTGTTTTTT
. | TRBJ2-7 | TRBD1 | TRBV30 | CAWSGKGARDEQYF | TGTGCCTGGAGTGGAAAGGGGGCGCGGGACGAGCAGTACTTC
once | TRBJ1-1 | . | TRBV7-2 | CASSTQMNTEAFF | TGTGCCAGCAGCACACAGATGAACACTGAAGCTTTCTTT
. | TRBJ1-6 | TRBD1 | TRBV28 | CASSFGTGGSPLHF | TGTGCCAGCAGTTTTGGGACAGGGGGCTCACCCCTCCACTTT
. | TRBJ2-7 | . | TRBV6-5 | CASSYSWRLAYEQYF | TGTGCCAGCAGTTACTCGTGGAGACTCGCCTACGAGCAGTACTTC
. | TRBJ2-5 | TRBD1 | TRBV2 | CASSERWTGQETQYF | TGTGCCAGCAGTGAAAGGTGGACAGGGCAAGAGACCCAGTACTTC
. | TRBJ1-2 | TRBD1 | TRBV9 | CASSVDPTGGVYGYTF | TGTGCCAGCAGCGTAGATCCGACAGGGGGCGTTTATGGCTACACCTTC
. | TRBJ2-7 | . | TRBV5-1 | CASSLAPQGTTYEQYF | TGCGCCAGCAGCTTGGCCCCACAGGGAACGACCTACGAGCAGTACTTC
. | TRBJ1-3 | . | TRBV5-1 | CASSLRTGSGNTIYF | TGCGCCAGCAGCTTACGTACGGGCTCTGGAAACACCATATATTTT
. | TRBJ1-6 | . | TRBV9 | CASSVGPGSSGGGSPLHF | TGTGCCAGCAGCGTAGGACCCGGCAGCTCGGGGGGGGGATCACCCCTCCACTTT